These 26 T cell receptor beta chains were sequenced from one sample in a study of cytomegalovirus exposure and HLA in healthy donors. Researchers ran the PCR with 60 Vbeta and 13 Jbeta primers. Generated by immunoSEQ multiplex PCR, the TCRdb table keeps only in-frame clones and is missing some. The sample lists roughly 200,000 clones, approximately 86% occurring once. Sequenced: PBMCs. The receptors stem from a woman between 25 and 40 years old in good health and CMV-seronegative.

This clone has more than one count but fewer than ten. The chain has TRBV6-1 and TRBJ1-6; D is perhaps TRBD1 (5 bases). CDR1 is MNHNS, CDR2 SASEGT, per germline. The V end lost 0 bases, the J end lost 0 bases, and 9 bases lay between the germline ends. The CDR3 length is 17 residues. The CDR3 bases are TGTGCCAGCAGTGAAGCTGGGGGGAGCTCCTATAATTCACCCCTCCACTTT. The encoded protein is CASSEAGGSSYNSPLHF.

The genes are TRBV7-9 and TRBJ2-2, with a weak D call TRBD2 (6 bases). The CDR3 length is 15 residues. V was pared by 11 bases and J by 6 bases, with 22 bases between. CDR1 and CDR2 from the germline V gene are SEHNR and FQNEAQ (reference sequence). The CDR3 bases are TGTGCCGCTCGCATGGGCAGGGAGGAGGCCGGGGAGCTGTTTTTT. Amino acid sequence: CAARMGREEAGELFF. The complete variable domain, with remaining parts taken from reference TRBV7-9 and TRBJ2-2, reads DTGVSQNPRHKITKRGQNVTFRCDPISEHNRLYWYRQTLGQGPEFLTYFQNEAQLEKSRLLSDRFSAERPKGSFSTLEIQRTEQGDSAMYLCAARMGREEAGELFFGEGSRLTVL.

This chain uses TRBV19 with TRBJ2-1; TRBD2 aligns across 8 bases. CDR3 size: 11 residues. V lost 7 bases, J lost 8 bases, and 1 base stayed unmatched. Germline-derived CDR1 and CDR2 are LNHDA and SQIVND (reference sequence). The chain's CDR3 is CASTGGYEQFF. The DNA for the CDR3 is TGTGCCAGTACGGGAGGGTATGAGCAGTTCTTC.

This chain links TRBV2 with TRBJ1-1, with a possible D match to TRBD1 (6 bases). The germline V gene encodes CDR1 SNHLY and CDR2 FYNNEI. V lost 11 bases and J 3 bases, leaving 16 bases between the germline ends. The CDR3 is made up of 13 amino acids. CDR3: CAGRTDRHTEAFF. DNA for the CDR3: TGTGCCGGAAGGACCGACAGGCACACTGAAGCTTTCTTT.

This clone was seen only once. The chain combines TRBV19 with TRBJ1-4; weak D call: TRBD1 (5 bases). There are 15 residues in the CDR3. CDR1 and CDR2 (germline): LNHDA, SQIVND (reference sequence). Trimming removed 3 bases from V and 6 bases from J, with 14 bases in between. The chain's CDR3 is CASSMLHGGDEKLFF. CDR3 bases: TGTGCCAGTAGTATGCTTCATGGAGGGGATGAAAAACTGTTTTTT.

V is TRBV7-9 and J is TRBJ1-4; 10 nucleotides match TRBD1. Per the germline V gene, CDR1 is SEHNR and CDR2 is FQNEAQ (reference sequence). This CDR3 comprises 14 residues. Unmatched junction bases numbered 5, after V lost 5 bases and J lost 8 bases. The DNA of the CDR3 is TGTGCCAGCAGCCCGGGGACAGGGGTCGAAAAACTGTTTTTT. This gives the protein CASSPGTGVEKLFF.

This chain links TRBV6-4 with TRBJ2-7, with 12 bases identical to TRBD2. V dropped 8 bases and J dropped 0; count of bases not matched to a gene: 11. The CDR3 consists of 17 residues. Germline CDR1 is MRHNA and CDR2 is SNTAGT. The chain's CDR3 is CASDTPGLAGPSYEQYF. The CDR3 DNA reads as TGTGCCAGCGACACCCCCGGACTAGCGGGGCCCTCCTACGAGCAGTACTTC.

The chain links TRBV7-9 to TRBJ2-1; D gene ambiguous. This CDR3 is built from 13 residues. In germline, CDR1 is SEHNR, CDR2 FQNEAQ (reference sequence). Trimming shortened V by 3 bases and J by 5 bases, and 8 bases separated the two germline ends. Written as DNA, the CDR3 is TGTGCCAGCAGCTTGAGCCGTAACAATGAGCAGTTCTTC. Its translation is CASSLSRNNEQFF.

V usage is TRBV6-5 and J usage is TRBJ2-7; 11 positions agree with TRBD2. After removal of 7 bases from V and 6 bases from J, the junction contained 8 bases not matched to a gene. The germline V gene has CDR1 MNHEY and CDR2 SVGAGI. The CDR3 covers 14 residues. The CDR3 is CASKIAGGPGEQYF. Written as DNA, the CDR3 is TGTGCCAGCAAGATAGCGGGAGGGCCGGGCGAGCAGTACTTC.

The chain joins TRBV4-2 to TRBJ2-1; D is possibly TRBD2 (6 bases). The CDR3 runs 14 residues. V lost 7 bases and J lost 5, with 15 bases in between. Germline values: CDR1 LGHNA, CDR2 YNFKEQ. CDR3 residues: CASKDGTYDNEQFF. Here the CDR3 DNA reads TGTGCCAGCAAGGATGGGACTTACGACAATGAGCAGTTCTTC.

This clone was recorded once. The V gene is TRBV5-4, the J gene TRBJ2-5; TRBD2 matches 7 bases. With V trimmed by 0 bases and J by 5 bases, 7 bases remained unmatched. This CDR3 has 15 amino acids. Germline-derived CDR1 and CDR2 are SGHNT and YYREEE (reference sequence). This CDR3 reads CASSLGGRAGETQYF. The CDR3 DNA reads as TGTGCCAGCAGCTTGGGCGGGAGAGCGGGTGAGACCCAGTACTTC.

In DNA form, the CDR3 reads TGCGCCAGCAGCTTGGCGGGATCGCGGTGGAATTCACCCCTCCACTTT. This translates into CASSLAGSRWNSPLHF. The V call is TRBV5-1, the J call TRBJ1-6; D not certain. The CDR3 totals 16 residues. Trimming took 0 bases from V and 7 from J, leaving 14 bases between them. Germline values: CDR1 SGHRS, CDR2 YFSETQ. Filled out from reference TRBV5-1 and TRBJ1-6, the complete variable domain reads KAGVTQTPRYLIKTRGQQVTLSCSPISGHRSVSWYQQTPGQGLQFLFEYFSETQRNKGNFPGRFSGRQFSNSRSEMNVSTLELGDSALYLCASSLAGSRWNSPLHFGNGTRLTVT.

The rearrangement uses TRBV5-1 and TRBJ2-3; no reliable D call. Trimming removed 0 bases at V and 7 bases at J, with 15 bases between. This CDR3 comprises 15 residues. Germline V lookup: CDR1 SGHRS, CDR2 YFSETQ. In nucleotides, the CDR3 is TGCGCCAGCAGCTTGGAGTCGGGTTCATGGAATACGCAGTATTTT. This codes for CASSLESGSWNTQYF.

This chain uses TRBV5-1 with TRBJ2-2, with 10 bases fitting TRBD1. Germline assignment: CDR1 SGHRS and CDR2 YFSETQ. This CDR3 contains 17 residues. V was pared by 2 bases and J by 3 bases, with 7 bases of the junction left unmatched. CDR3 amino acids: CASSLSGTGVDTGELFF. The CDR3 region has the DNA TGCGCCAGCAGCTTAAGCGGGACAGGGGTTGACACCGGGGAGCTGTTTTTT.

CDR3 in DNA: TGTGCCAGTAGCATGGGGCGGGGGGTCCAAGAGACCCAGTACTTC. It translates to CASSMGRGVQETQYF. The rearrangement links TRBV19 to TRBJ2-5; 8 positions agree with TRBD2. V lost 6 bases, J lost 1 base, and 7 bases stayed unmatched. This CDR3 comprises 15 residues. CDR1 LNHDA and CDR2 SQIVND come from the germline V gene (reference sequence). The full variable domain, with the rest looked up from reference TRBV19 and TRBJ2-5, is DGGITQSPKYLFRKEGQNVTLSCEQNLNHDAMYWYRQDPGQGLRLIYYSQIVNDFQKGDIAEGYSVSREKKESFPLTVTSAQKNPTAFYLCASSMGRGVQETQYFGPGTRLLVL.

The chain couples TRBV28 to TRBJ2-7; D may be TRBD1 (6 bases). The V end lost 6 bases, the J end lost 2 bases, and 14 bases lay between the germline ends. The CDR3 runs to 14 residues. Germline CDR1 is MDHEN and CDR2 is SYDVKM. The CDR3 here is CASSPPGHAYEQYF. In nucleotides, the CDR3 is TGTGCCAGCAGCCCTCCGGGACACGCCTACGAGCAGTACTTC.

The chain has TRBV2 and TRBJ2-3, with D perhaps matching TRBD2 (6 bases). Germline V lookup: CDR1 SNHLY, CDR2 FYNNEI. The V and J ends lost 10 bases and 0 bases respectively, with 11 bases between them. CDR3 length equals 13 residues. CDR3 DNA sequence: TGTGCCACCTCACGGGGGAGCACAGATACGCAGTATTTT. This encodes CATSRGSTDTQYF. The full variable domain, its missing parts supplied by reference TRBV2 and TRBJ2-3, is EPEVTQTPSHQVTQMGQEVILRCVPISNHLYFYWYRQILGQKVEFLVSFYNNEISEKSEIFDDQFSVERPDGSNFTLKIRSTKLEDSAMYFCATSRGSTDTQYFGPGTRLTVL.

V gene TRBV28 combines with J gene TRBJ1-5, with D unclear. The germline gives CDR1 MDHEN, CDR2 SYDVKM. This CDR3 comprises 13 residues. V was shortened by 6 bases and J by 6 bases, with 12 bases between the two germline ends. For the CDR3, the DNA is TGTGCCAGCAGGGCCGAGCGTACTCAGCCCCAGCATTTT. Translating gives CASRAERTQPQHF.

The CDR3 DNA reads TGTGCCAGCAGACCCCATCGAGGCAGGGGTGCGGGTACGCAGTATTTT. It codes for CASRPHRGRGAGTQYF. V is TRBV28 and J is TRBJ2-3; D might be TRBD1 (6 bases). The V end was cut by 6 bases, the J end by 8 bases, with 24 bases between. The germline V gene has CDR1 MDHEN and CDR2 SYDVKM. This CDR3 comprises 16 residues.

CDR3 sequence: CASSPLSEQYF. The CDR3 DNA follows: TGTGCCAGCAGTCCCCTCAGCGAGCAGTACTTC. This chain links TRBV28 with TRBJ2-7; D is ambiguous. Trimming stripped 5 bases from V and 6 bases from J, with 8 bases between. The CDR3 runs to 11 residues. The germline CDR1 and CDR2 sequences are MDHEN and SYDVKM.

The chain carries TRBV19 and TRBJ2-7; no firm D call. This CDR3 has 14 residues. V lost 4 bases and J lost 0, with 10 bases in between. The V gene's germline CDR1 is LNHDA and CDR2 SQIVND (reference sequence). Here the CDR3 reads CASSSTRYSYEQYF. CDR3 nucleotides: TGTGCCAGTAGTAGTACCAGGTACTCCTACGAGCAGTACTTC. The complete variable domain, with remaining parts taken from reference TRBV19 and TRBJ2-7, reads DGGITQSPKYLFRKEGQNVTLSCEQNLNHDAMYWYRQDPGQGLRLIYYSQIVNDFQKGDIAEGYSVSREKKESFPLTVTSAQKNPTAFYLCASSSTRYSYEQYFGPGTRLTVT.

CDR3 nucleotide sequence: TGCAGCGTTGCGTTTGTCGGGGATACCGGGGAGCTGTTTTTT. Its protein is CSVAFVGDTGELFF. The chain has TRBV29-1 and TRBJ2-2; possibly TRBD2 for D (5 bases). The germline V gene encodes CDR1 SQVTM and CDR2 ANQGSEA. This CDR3 comprises 14 residues. V was pared by 4 bases and J by 5 bases, with 14 bases between.

This chain joins TRBV5-1 and TRBJ2-7, with D tentatively TRBD2 (6 bases). Looked up from germline, CDR1 is SGHRS and CDR2 is YFSETQ. The length of the CDR3 is 13 residues. Between the trimmed V and J ends, which lost 2 bases and 6 bases, there was a span of 12 bases. CDR3: CASSLGGFAEQYF. CDR3 coding DNA: TGCGCCAGCAGCTTAGGAGGGTTCGCCGAGCAGTACTTC. The whole variable domain, remainder taken from reference TRBV5-1 and TRBJ2-7, is KAGVTQTPRYLIKTRGQQVTLSCSPISGHRSVSWYQQTPGQGLQFLFEYFSETQRNKGNFPGRFSGRQFSNSRSEMNVSTLELGDSALYLCASSLGGFAEQYFGPGTRLTVT.

Of note for this clone: One junction end disagrees with the germline gene, perhaps due to a read error. The chain combines TRBV4-1 with TRBJ2-5; 11 bases agree with TRBD2. Germline V gene data show CDR1 as MGHRA and CDR2 as YSYEKL. This CDR3 region has 15 residues. The chain's CDR3 is CASSQDPGLAAPGDF. In nucleotides, the CDR3 is TGCGCCAGCAGCCAAGATCCGGGACTAGCGGCCCCGGGGGACTTC.

The chain couples TRBV11-2 to TRBJ1-1; a weak D match, TRBD1 (5 bases). V was shortened by 3 bases and J by 11 bases, with 10 bases between the two germline ends. The CDR3 is 11 amino acids. The germline CDR1 and CDR2 sequences are SGHAT and FQNNGV. CDR3 in amino acids: CASSFGHDAFF. CDR3 in DNA: TGTGCCAGCAGCTTTGGACACGACGCTTTCTTT. Variable domain in full (rest from reference TRBV11-2 and TRBJ1-1): EAGVAQSPRYKIIEKRQSVAFWCNPISGHATLYWYQQILGQGPKLLIQFQNNGVVDDSQLPKDRFSAERLKGVDSTLKIQPAKLEDSAVYLCASSFGHDAFFGQGTRLTVV.

This chain connects TRBV5-1 to TRBJ2-1, with a possible D match to TRBD1 (6 bases). The V end lost 0 bases, the J end lost 1 base, and 8 bases lay between the germline ends. The CDR3 loop spans 15 amino acids. CDR1 is SGHRS and CDR2 is YFSETQ in the germline V gene. The CDR3 reads CASSLDRVSYNEQFF. The CDR3 DNA reads as TGCGCCAGCAGCTTGGACAGGGTGTCCTACAATGAGCAGTTCTTC.